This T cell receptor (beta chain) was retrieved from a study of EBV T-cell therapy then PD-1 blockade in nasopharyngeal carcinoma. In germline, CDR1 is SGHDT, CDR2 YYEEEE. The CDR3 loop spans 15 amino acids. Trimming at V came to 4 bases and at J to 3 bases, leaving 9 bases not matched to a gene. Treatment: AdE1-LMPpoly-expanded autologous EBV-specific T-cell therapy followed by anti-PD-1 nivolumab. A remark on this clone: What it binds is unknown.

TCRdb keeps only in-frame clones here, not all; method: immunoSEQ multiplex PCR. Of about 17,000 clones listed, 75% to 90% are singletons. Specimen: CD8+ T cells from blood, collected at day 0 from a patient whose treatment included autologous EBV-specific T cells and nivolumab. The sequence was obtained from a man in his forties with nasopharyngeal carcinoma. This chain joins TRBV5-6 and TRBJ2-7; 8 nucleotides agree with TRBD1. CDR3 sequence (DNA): TGTGCCAGCAGCGGAGGACAGGGTGTTGGCTACGAGCAGTACTTC. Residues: CASSGGQGVGYEQYF.